Listed below are T cell receptor beta chains from one sample, sequenced in a study of cytomegalovirus exposure and HLA in healthy donors. Sequencing was performed with immunoSEQ multiplex PCR; in TCRdb, only in-frame clones are kept and a portion is missing. This table holds 55,000 to 70,000 clones, 80% found once. Sequenced input: PBMCs. The receptors come from a woman between 35 and 50 years old in good health and CMV-seronegative. The CDR3 runs from the conserved cysteine through the conserved F or W. Fields, in order: D gene, clone size, J gene, V gene, CDR3 DNA, CDR3 protein. The D gene is left open where the match is weak. Clone size is given for some rows only: seen once, a few or many times, or a class if the clone is expanded.

. . TRBJ1-2 TRBV5-4 TGTGCCAGCAGCTTCCAGGGGCAGGACTATGGCTACACCTTC CASSFQGQDYGYTF
TRBD1 few TRBJ1-2 TRBV18 TGTGCCAGCTCACCGGACAGGGACTATGGCTACACCTTC CASSPDRDYGYTF
TRBD2 . TRBJ2-7 TRBV7-2 TGTGCCAGCAGGACTAGCGGCAACTCCTACGAGCAGTACTTC CASRTSGNSYEQYF
. once TRBJ2-7 TRBV6-6 TGTGCCAGCAGTTACGGGCCAGACGTACAATACTTC CASSYGPDVQYF
TRBD1 . TRBJ1-1 TRBV6-5 TGTGCCAGCAGTAGAGACTTACAGGGGAGAGCTTTCTTT CASSRDLQGRAFF
. . TRBJ2-2 TRBV7-3 TGTGCCAGCAGCCTTAGTGGAGACACCGGGGAGCTGTTTTTT CASSLSGDTGELFF
. . TRBJ2-7 TRBV11-1 TGTGCCAGCACCCAGGGCAGGCTGAGCTCCTACGAGCAGTACTTC CASTQGRLSSYEQYF
. few TRBJ1-2 TRBV19 TGTGCCAGTAGTTCCGGGTCCAGAAGCACCTTC CASSSGSRSTF
TRBD2 . TRBJ2-5 TRBV9 TGTGCCAGCAGCGTAGGTGGCGGGAGGGCCGGAGAGACCCAGTACTTC CASSVGGGRAGETQYF
. . TRBJ2-7 TRBV27 TGTGCCAGCAGTTTGGAGCGGGTCCCCTACGAGCAGTACTTC CASSLERVPYEQYF
. . TRBJ2-1 TRBV9 TGTGCCAGCAGCGCTAGAGGTAATGAGCAGTTCTTC CASSARGNEQFF
TRBD1 . TRBJ2-3 TRBV15 TGTGCCACCAGCAGACAGGACAGGGCCGTAGATACGCAGTATTTT CATSRQDRAVDTQYF
TRBD1 . TRBJ1-1 TRBV5-1 TGCGCCAGCAGCTGGGGACAGGGTAACACTGAAGCTTTCTTT CASSWGQGNTEAFF
TRBD1 . TRBJ2-2 TRBV28 TGTGCCAGCACCTACCAGGGGGTGGGGACCGGGGAGCTGTTTTTT CASTYQGVGTGELFF
TRBD1 . TRBJ1-1 TRBV9 TGTGCCAGCAGCGTAACAGGGGGATCTGAAGCTTTCTTT CASSVTGGSEAFF
. . TRBJ2-2 TRBV23-1 TGCGCCAGCAGTCAAGGCCCTGGACATGCCGAAGCCACCGGGGAGCTGTTTTTT CASSQGPGHAEATGELFF
TRBD2 few TRBJ2-7 TRBV25-1 TGTGCCAGCAGTGATGAGGCTAGCGGTCTTAAGTGGGAGCAGTACTTC CASSDEASGLKWEQYF
TRBD1 . TRBJ1-2 TRBV6-5 TGTGCCAGCAGTTACACCCCGGGACAGGGGACTGGCTACACCTTC CASSYTPGQGTGYTF
. . TRBJ2-5 TRBV14 TGTGCCAGCAGCCAAGGGACACTAGAGACCCAGTACTTC CASSQGTLETQYF
. . TRBJ1-3 TRBV5-1 TGCGCCAGCGCCGCCTCTAACTCTGGAAACACCATATATTTT CASAASNSGNTIYF
. . TRBJ2-2 TRBV6-1 TGTGCCAGCAGTGGAAAGGCGGCCTATACCGGGGAGCTGTTTTTT CASSGKAAYTGELFF
. once TRBJ2-2 TRBV28 TGTGCCAGCAGTCCGGGGGGGGAGCTGTTTTTT CASSPGGELFF